Below, 19 T cell receptor beta chains from the same sample are listed, as sequenced in a study of T cells after yellow fever vaccination (dated by TCRdb to about 2019). The label giving this sample's treatment or condition can be read as: live attenuated yellow fever vaccine strain. Libraries came from 5' RACE. Data came from an Illumina HiSeq 2500. TCRdb applied fastp at Q25 and MiXCR to the public reads, then kept only in-frame beta chains. All rows with the same CDR3 protein become a single entry with the most common DNA and genes. The sample table records 120,000 to 150,000 distinct CDR3 sequences; about 7.7% of these occur just once. Together, the top ten hold less than 0.95% of the sample. Sequences were derived from CD4+ T cells sorted from PBMCs, sampled 5 days after the yellow fever booster vaccination. Receptor source: a man in his thirties or forties who received the YFV17D yellow fever vaccine.

This clonotype was counted many times. The V and J genes are TRBV3-1 and TRBJ2-7, with 7 bases aligning to TRBD1. The CDR3 runs 17 residues. Germline CDR1 is LGHDT and CDR2 is YNNKEL (reference sequence). The J segment lost 2 bases and the V segment lost 0 bases, leaving 10 bases of the junction unmatched. CDR3 protein: CASSQEIIGTAPYEQYF. The DNA of the CDR3 is TGTGCCAGCAGCCAAGAGATTATCGGGACAGCTCCCTACGAGCAGTACTTC.

This clonotype was seen repeatedly, ten times or more. V and J are TRBV18 and TRBJ2-5; D is possibly TRBD1 (6 bases). This CDR3 spans 14 amino acids. Looked up from germline, CDR1 is KGHSH and CDR2 is LQKENI. V dropped 3 bases and J dropped 3 bases, with 11 bases sitting between them. In nucleotides, the CDR3 is TGTGCCAGCTCACCTGAACAGGGTAAAGAGACCCAGTACTTC. This codes for CASSPEQGKETQYF. The full variable domain, rest sourced from reference TRBV18 and TRBJ2-5, is NAGVMQNPRHLVRRRGQEARLRCSPMKGHSHVYWYRQLPEEGLKFMVYLQKENIIDESGMPKERFSAEFPKEGPSILRIQQVVRGDSAAYFCASSPEQGKETQYFGPGTRLLVL.

This clonotype was observed many times. The V call is TRBV27, the J call TRBJ2-5, with 11 nucleotides matching TRBD2. The V gene end was trimmed by 9 bases and the J gene end by 2 bases; junction bases not matched to a gene: 17. CDR1 MNHEY and CDR2 SMNVEV come from the germline V gene (reference sequence). The CDR3 extends over 18 amino acids. The CDR3 sequence: CASGDRFTSGRNQETQYF. The CDR3 nucleotides are TGTGCCAGTGGGGACAGATTTACTAGCGGGAGAAATCAAGAGACCCAGTACTTC.

This clonotype was seen repeatedly, ten times or more. The chain's CDR3 is CSASLGTKGEQFF. CDR3 sequence (DNA): TGCAGTGCTAGTCTGGGGACGAAGGGTGAGCAGTTCTTC. This rearrangement joins TRBV20-1 to TRBJ2-1; D tentatively reads TRBD1 or TRBD2 (5 bases each). The CDR3 extends over 13 amino acids. Trimming took 3 bases from V and 9 from J, leaving 15 bases between them. Looked up from germline, CDR1 is DFQATT and CDR2 is SNEGSKA (reference sequence).

The V call is TRBV5-4, the J call TRBJ1-6; D is unresolved. Germline CDR1 is SGHNT and CDR2 is YYREEE (reference sequence). The CDR3 length is 12 residues. Trimming cost V 0 bases and J 12 bases, with 7 bases left between them. The CDR3 here is CASSLDTGPLHF. CDR3 DNA: TGTGCCAGCAGCTTGGATACGGGACCCCTCCACTTT.

This clonotype was recorded many times. This chain links TRBV3-1 with TRBJ2-3, with 12 nucleotides matching TRBD2. CDR3 length: 16 amino acids. Germline V lookup: CDR1 LGHDT, CDR2 YNNKEL (reference sequence). V lost 5 bases and J lost 4; bases outside the gene matches: 7. The CDR3 DNA follows: TGTGCCAGCAGCGAGGGCGGGACTAGCGGGCCAGATACGCAGTATTTT. Translating gives CASSEGGTSGPDTQYF.

This clonotype was observed a few times. V gene TRBV19 combines with J gene TRBJ2-1; 9 positions match TRBD1. The CDR3 is 14 amino acids. CDR1 and CDR2 from the germline V gene are LNHDA and SQIVND (reference sequence). The V gene end was trimmed by 7 bases and the J gene end by 4 bases; junction bases not matched to a gene: 5. In DNA form, the CDR3 reads TGTGCCAGTAAGCCGGGACAGGGTTACAATGAGCAGTTCTTC. It specifies CASKPGQGYNEQFF.

This clonotype was detected many times. This rearrangement joins TRBV29-1 to TRBJ2-3; no clear D. Looked up from germline, CDR1 is SQVTM and CDR2 is ANQGSEA. CDR3 length: 10 residues. The CDR3 DNA reads TGCACCGCCCTGGGAGATACGCAGTATTTT. Residues: CTALGDTQYF.

Note on this clonotype: This may arise from a read error, as a much more abundant clone is one base away. The rearrangement joins TRBV28 to TRBJ2-1; perhaps D is TRBD1 or TRBD2 (5 bases each). The CDR3 loop spans 14 amino acids. Germline CDR1 is MDHEN and CDR2 is SYDVKM. The chain's CDR3 is CATCRDGSNNEQFF. Here the CDR3 DNA reads TGTGCCACCTGCCGGGACGGCTCCAACAATGAGCAGTTCTTC.

This clonotype was seen many times. The junction shows a germline mismatch at one end, possibly a read error. The rearrangement joins TRBV5-1 to TRBJ2-5; TRBD1 aligns across 8 bases. The CDR3 is made up of 14 amino acids. Germline V CDR1 and CDR2: SGHRS, YFSETQ. The CDR3 DNA sequence: TGCGCCACCAGCCCAGGGGGCTTCGAAGAGACCCAGTACTTC. Protein sequence: CATSPGGFEETQYF. Supplemented by reference TRBV5-1 and TRBJ2-5, the full variable domain reads KAGVTQTPRYLIKTRGQQVTLSCSPISGHRSVSWYQQTPGQGLQFLFEYFSETQRNKGNFPGRFSGRQFSNSRSEMNVSTLELGDSALYLCATSPGGFEETQYFGPGTRLLVL.

This clonotype has a count of ten or more. The genes are TRBV6-1 and TRBJ1-2; maybe TRBD1 (6 bases). Per germline, CDR1 MNHNS and CDR2 SASEGT. V was pared by 5 bases and J by 8 bases, with 21 bases between. The CDR3 covers 15 residues. The DNA for the CDR3 is TGTGCCAGCAGTCAAACCGACAGGTCCCGGGGCGGCTACACCTTC. This gives the protein CASSQTDRSRGGYTF.

This chain links TRBV27 with TRBJ2-7; tentative D call: TRBD2 (6 bases). This CDR3 has 15 residues. V was pared by 5 bases and J by 4 bases, with 18 bases between. Germline V CDR1 and CDR2: MNHEY, SMNVEV (reference sequence). CDR3 nucleotide sequence: TGTGCCAGCAGTCCACCGGGAGCTGGGGGATACGAGCAGTACTTC. This encodes CASSPPGAGGYEQYF.

The sample holds many counts of this clonotype. V is TRBV5-1 and J is TRBJ1-1; D is undetermined. V dropped 4 bases and J dropped 1 base, with 11 bases sitting between them. The germline gives CDR1 SGHRS, CDR2 YFSETQ. The CDR3 contains 14 residues. DNA for the CDR3: TGCGCCAGCAGCGTAGGGAACTGGAACACTGAAGCTTTCTTT. Encoded protein: CASSVGNWNTEAFF.

CDR3 in amino acids: CASRDPAGGTDTQYF. The CDR3 nucleotides are TGTGCCAGCAGAGACCCAGCGGGAGGTACAGATACGCAGTATTTT. The chain uses TRBV5-4 and TRBJ2-3; 9 positions match TRBD2. This CDR3 is 15 amino acids long. V was clipped by 5 bases and J by 3 bases; unmatched bases: 7. CDR1 is SGHNT and CDR2 is YYREEE in the germline V gene (reference sequence).

This clonotype was seen more than once but under ten times. The CDR3 spells CSARDRRGVFGNQPQHF. In nucleotides, the CDR3 is TGCAGTGCTAGAGACCGCAGAGGGGTTTTTGGCAATCAGCCCCAGCATTTT. V gene TRBV20-1 combines with J gene TRBJ1-5; D possibly corresponds to TRBD1 (5 bases). CDR3 size: 17 residues. V lost 0 bases to trimming and J lost 2 bases, with 17 bases between them. Germline CDR1 and CDR2: DFQATT and SNEGSKA (reference sequence).

J is TRBJ2-5 and V is TRBV5-1; TRBD1 agrees at 9 bases. Germline assignment: CDR1 SGHRS and CDR2 YFSETQ. The CDR3 sequence is 14 residues long. Germline trimming cut 4 bases from V and 5 bases from J; bases unmatched to any gene: 6. CDR3 residues: CASSPGQGNETQYF. CDR3 nucleotides: TGCGCCAGCAGCCCCGGACAGGGGAATGAGACCCAGTACTTC.

Ten or more counts support this clonotype. The chain joins TRBV6-2 or TRBV6-3 to TRBJ2-1; TRBD1 might be the D (6 bases). Trimming shortened V by 2 bases and J by 4 bases, and 24 bases separated the two germline ends. CDR3 length: 19 amino acids. Germline V lookup: CDR1 MNHEY, CDR2 SVGEGT. The CDR3 bases are TGTGCCAGCAGTTACAATGCCTTCACCCGGGACACAAATTACAATGAGCAGTTCTTC. It encodes CASSYNAFTRDTNYNEQFF.

This clonotype was detected ten times or more. The J gene is TRBJ1-1, the V gene TRBV10-3; a weak D match, TRBD1 (6 bases). Germline values: CDR1 ENHRY, CDR2 SYGVKD. The CDR3 is 14 amino acids. The V and J ends lost 7 bases and 4 bases respectively, with 16 bases between them. The CDR3 here is CAIINEGDFTEAFF. The CDR3 region has the DNA TGTGCCATCATCAACGAGGGGGATTTCACTGAAGCTTTCTTT.

This clonotype was counted at least ten times. J is TRBJ1-3 and V is TRBV12-3 or TRBV12-4; 12 positions agree with TRBD1. Trimming took 6 bases from V and 7 from J; bases not matched to a gene: 4. The CDR3 covers 14 residues. CDR3 in DNA: TGTGCCAGCAGCCGGGGACAGGGGGCGAACACCATATATTTT. Amino acid sequence: CASSRGQGANTIYF.